These 27 T cell receptor beta chains were sequenced from one sample in a study of blood T cell repertoires in COVID-19. The assay was immunoSEQ multiplex PCR, and TCRdb's table has in-frame clones only and misses some. This sample has a few hundred thousand clones; around 92% occur once, and the top ten carry around 1.7%. Input material: PBMCs or T cells enriched from blood (not recorded which). Source of these receptors: a woman in her twenties or thirties who had recovered from COVID-19.

The CDR3 region is CALQSLPGQMIMNTEAFF. DNA for the CDR3: TGTGCCTTACAGTCTCTACCGGGACAGATGATAATGAACACTGAAGCTTTCTTT. The chain uses TRBV30 and TRBJ1-1, with 7 bases matching TRBD1. Looked up from germline, CDR1 is GTSNPN and CDR2 is SVGIG (reference sequence). The trim removed 7 bases at V and 0 bases at J, leaving 20 bases unmatched. The CDR3 is made up of 18 amino acids.

This clone has only a few counts. This chain uses TRBV2 with TRBJ2-2, with TRBD1 identical over 10 bases. The V and J ends lost 8 bases and 4 bases, in that order; junction bases with no gene match: 7. The CDR3 length is 15 residues. Looked up from germline, CDR1 is SNHLY and CDR2 is FYNNEI. The CDR3 DNA is TGTGCCAGCCTCCGGGACAGGGGACGCACCGGGGAGCTGTTTTTT. This translates into CASLRDRGRTGELFF.

The chain couples TRBV27 to TRBJ1-6; 7 positions match TRBD1. CDR1 and CDR2 from the germline V gene are MNHEY and SMNVEV (reference sequence). This CDR3 has 19 amino acids. J lost 6 bases, V lost 1 base, and 15 bases had no gene match. This chain's CDR3 is CASSLFSGTDILRNSPLHF. In nucleotides, the CDR3 is TGTGCCAGCAGTTTATTTTCAGGGACAGATATCTTACGTAATTCACCCCTCCACTTT.

The chain joins TRBV27 to TRBJ2-2, with 7 bases lining up with TRBD1. V was pared by 0 bases and J by 5 bases, with 6 bases of the junction left unmatched. CDR3 length: 16 residues. Per the germline V gene, CDR1 is MNHEY and CDR2 is SMNVEV (reference sequence). CDR3 nucleotides: TGTGCCAGCAGTTTATCGAGCTACAGGGGAACCGGGGAGCTGTTTTTT. Translated: CASSLSSYRGTGELFF.

The chain recombines TRBV28 with TRBJ1-2; 12 bases map to TRBD1. The germline CDR1 and CDR2 sequences are MDHEN and SYDVKM. J gave up 6 bases and V 6 bases, and 5 bases lay outside the gene matches. There are 14 residues in the CDR3. DNA for the CDR3: TGTGCCAGCAGGGGACAGGGGGCTCGTAATGGCTACACCTTC. It encodes CASRGQGARNGYTF.

The chain joins TRBV2 to TRBJ1-1; possibly TRBD1 for D (6 bases). Per germline, CDR1 SNHLY and CDR2 FYNNEI. The CDR3 is made up of 13 amino acids. Trimming took off 5 bases at V and 5 bases at J, with 12 bases between the two ends. This CDR3 reads CASSPGGATEAFF. CDR3 sequence (DNA): TGTGCCAGCAGTCCGGGGGGCGCGACTGAAGCTTTCTTT. The full variable domain, with the rest looked up from reference TRBV2 and TRBJ1-1, is EPEVTQTPSHQVTQMGQEVILRCVPISNHLYFYWYRQILGQKVEFLVSFYNNEISEKSEIFDDQFSVERPDGSNFTLKIRSTKLEDSAMYFCASSPGGATEAFFGQGTRLTVV.

This clone was detected only once. The V gene is TRBV30, the J gene TRBJ1-3; a possible D gene is TRBD1 (6 bases). The CDR3 covers 14 residues. V lost 3 bases and J 3 bases, leaving 12 bases between the germline ends. The V gene's germline CDR1 is GTSNPN and CDR2 SVGIG (reference sequence). CDR3 sequence (DNA): TGTGCCTGGAGCCAACAGGGTAGTGGAAACACCATATATTTT. Residues: CAWSQQGSGNTIYF.

Only one count was recorded for this clone. The genes are TRBV28 and TRBJ2-6; D is undetermined. With 3 bases removed from V and 4 bases from J, the gap between germline ends came to 4 bases. Germline V gives CDR1 MDHEN, CDR2 SYDVKM. This CDR3 contains 13 residues. The CDR3 sequence is CASSLGGANVLTF. The CDR3 nucleotides are TGTGCCAGCAGTTTGGGCGGGGCCAACGTCCTGACTTTC.

This chain joins TRBV10-3 and TRBJ2-3, with D unresolved. V lost 5 bases and J lost 5, with 5 bases in between. The germline CDR1 and CDR2 sequences are ENHRY and SYGVKD. This CDR3 has 11 residues. CDR3 DNA: TGTGCCATCAGTCCGGGAGATACGCAGTATTTT. This sequence encodes CAISPGDTQYF.

The chain employs TRBV18 and TRBJ2-2; TRBD2 aligns across 13 bases. Trimming took 9 bases from V and 2 from J; bases not matched to a gene: 12. Germline CDR1 reads KGHSH; CDR2 reads LQKENI. The CDR3 loop spans 18 amino acids. The CDR3 reads CASNPLGLAGVNTGELFF. The CDR3, as DNA: TGTGCCAGTAATCCTTTAGGACTAGCGGGAGTAAACACCGGGGAGCTGTTTTTT.

The V gene is TRBV7-8, the J gene TRBJ1-2; 7 bases line up with TRBD1. CDR1 and CDR2 (germline): SGHVS, FQNEAQ. The CDR3 runs 14 residues. J gave up 7 bases and V 1 base, and 6 bases lay outside the gene matches. Here the CDR3 reads CASSLGGQISGYTF. DNA for the CDR3: TGTGCCAGCAGCTTAGGGGGACAGATTAGTGGCTACACCTTC.

The rearrangement joins TRBV5-6 to TRBJ1-6; maybe TRBD1 (5 bases). CDR1 is SGHDT, CDR2 YYEEEE, per germline. Trimming removed 3 bases at V and 6 bases at J, with 16 bases between. The CDR3 has 16 residues. CDR3: CASSSGRVQGNSPLHF. CDR3 nucleotides: TGTGCCAGCAGCTCTGGCCGGGTCCAGGGTAATTCACCCCTCCACTTT.

The chain combines TRBV14 with TRBJ2-6; tentatively, D is TRBD2 (5 bases). Per the germline V gene, CDR1 is SGHDN and CDR2 is FVKESK. Trimming shortened V by 5 bases and J by 2 bases, and 22 bases separated the two germline ends. The CDR3 consists of 19 residues. CDR3 sequence (DNA): TGTGCCAGCAGCTCCATAAAGGGTTCTTCGACTACTGGGGCCAACGTCCTGACTTTC. This translates into CASSSIKGSSTTGANVLTF.

The chain is built from TRBV5-1 and TRBJ2-1; TRBD1 matches 7 bases. The V gene's germline CDR1 is SGHRS and CDR2 YFSETQ. V lost 1 base and J lost 5; bases outside the gene matches: 6. The CDR3 loop spans 15 amino acids. CDR3 in amino acids: CASSLPGQTNNEQFF. The CDR3, as DNA: TGCGCCAGCAGCTTGCCGGGACAGACAAACAATGAGCAGTTCTTC.

The V and J genes are TRBV7-9 and TRBJ2-2; D unresolved. The V and J ends lost 7 bases and 3 bases respectively, with 12 bases between them. Looked up from germline, CDR1 is SEHNR and CDR2 is FQNEAQ (reference sequence). The CDR3 sequence is 14 residues long. CDR3 protein: CASTSGVDTGELFF. Here the CDR3 DNA reads TGTGCCAGCACATCCGGTGTCGACACCGGGGAGCTGTTTTTT. Based on the CDR3 plus reference TRBV7-9 and TRBJ2-2, the full variable domain is DTGVSQNPRHKITKRGQNVTFRCDPISEHNRLYWYRQTLGQGPEFLTYFQNEAQLEKSRLLSDRFSAERPKGSFSTLEIQRTEQGDSAMYLCASTSGVDTGELFFGEGSRLTVL.

The chain is built from TRBV19 and TRBJ1-1; D might be TRBD1 (5 bases). CDR1 and CDR2 from the germline V gene are LNHDA and SQIVND (reference sequence). CDR3 size: 12 residues. Trimming took off 7 bases at V and 5 bases at J, with 11 bases between the two ends. CDR3 nucleotides: TGTGCCAGTACAAAGGGGCGGACTGAAGCTTTCTTT. Protein product: CASTKGRTEAFF.

Here the CDR3 reads CASSQLVTGSSYEQYF. The CDR3 DNA is TGCGCCAGCAGCCAACTTGTGACAGGAAGCTCCTACGAGCAGTACTTC. The J gene is TRBJ2-7, the V gene TRBV4-1; D may be TRBD1 (6 bases). The CDR3 is 16 amino acids. The germline V gene has CDR1 MGHRA and CDR2 YSYEKL. V lost 2 bases, J lost 0 bases, and 14 bases lay in between.

The chain employs TRBV6-4 and TRBJ1-5; D not certain. The V end lost 4 bases, the J end lost 5 bases, and 9 bases lay between the germline ends. This CDR3 is 13 amino acids long. The germline CDR1 and CDR2 sequences are MRHNA and SNTAGT. CDR3 bases: TGTGCCAGCAGTGTGGCTCATCATCAGCCCCAGCATTTT. Translating gives CASSVAHHQPQHF.

This rearrangement joins TRBV5-1 to TRBJ1-5; no reliable D call. Germline assignment: CDR1 SGHRS and CDR2 YFSETQ. The CDR3 contains 13 residues. V lost 4 bases to trimming and J lost 7 bases, with 12 bases between them. The chain's CDR3 is CASSQAPGQPQHF. The CDR3 DNA is TGCGCCAGCAGCCAGGCTCCGGGGCAGCCCCAGCATTTT. The full variable domain, its missing parts supplied by reference TRBV5-1 and TRBJ1-5, is KAGVTQTPRYLIKTRGQQVTLSCSPISGHRSVSWYQQTPGQGLQFLFEYFSETQRNKGNFPGRFSGRQFSNSRSEMNVSTLELGDSALYLCASSQAPGQPQHFGDGTRLSIL.

The chain couples TRBV6-5 to TRBJ1-3; maybe TRBD1 (5 bases). The CDR3 totals 15 residues. The ends were cut back, 4 bases at V and 0 bases at J, with 10 bases in the middle. The germline CDR1 and CDR2 sequences are MNHEY and SVGAGI. CDR3 bases: TGTGCCAGCAGTTTGACAGTAAACTCTGGAAACACCATATATTTT. Its translation is CASSLTVNSGNTIYF.

This chain uses TRBV14 with TRBJ1-1, with D unresolved. The V gene lost 4 bases and the J gene lost 5 bases, with 11 bases spanning the gap. This CDR3 comprises 13 residues. CDR1 is SGHDN and CDR2 is FVKESK in the germline V gene. The CDR3 DNA reads TGTGCCAGCAGCCCCAGGCTCTGGACTGAAGCTTTCTTT. This gives the protein CASSPRLWTEAFF.

The genes are TRBV2 and TRBJ2-7; 10 nucleotides agree with TRBD1. This CDR3 contains 15 residues. V shed 6 bases and J 3 bases; nucleotides not matched to a gene: 8. Germline V lookup: CDR1 SNHLY, CDR2 FYNNEI. This CDR3 is CASRGGQGDRYEQYF. In nucleotides, the CDR3 is TGTGCCAGCAGGGGAGGACAGGGGGACCGCTACGAGCAGTACTTC.

V and J are TRBV6-5 and TRBJ2-1; TRBD1 matches at 11 bases. The V gene end was trimmed by 2 bases and the J gene end by 7 bases; junction bases not matched to a gene: 7. This CDR3 spans 16 amino acids. Germline CDR1 is MNHEY and CDR2 is SVGAGI. CDR3 coding DNA: TGTGCCAGCAGTTACCTAGGACAGGGGGCTCGGAATGAGCAGTTCTTC. Residues: CASSYLGQGARNEQFF.

The rearrangement joins TRBV12-5 to TRBJ1-1; 8 nucleotides agree with TRBD1. The CDR3 sequence is 15 residues long. From germline, CDR1 is LGHNT and CDR2 FRNRAP. After removal of 2 bases from V and 6 bases from J, the junction contained 8 bases not matched to a gene. The CDR3 region is CASGLPQGAQAEAFF. The CDR3 DNA is TGTGCTAGTGGTTTGCCTCAGGGGGCGCAGGCTGAAGCTTTCTTT.

V is TRBV9 and J is TRBJ2-3; the match to TRBD2 covers 8 bases. The germline V gene has CDR1 SGDLS and CDR2 YYNGEE. There are 17 residues in the CDR3. The J segment lost 1 base and the V segment lost 3 bases, leaving 10 bases of the junction unmatched. The CDR3 region is CASSAQRGGLGTDTQYF. The CDR3, as DNA: TGTGCCAGCAGCGCCCAACGGGGGGGTCTTGGCACAGATACGCAGTATTTT.

The chain links TRBV20-1 to TRBJ2-5, with TRBD1 matching 8 bases. The CDR3 has 11 amino acids. Per the germline V gene, CDR1 is DFQATT and CDR2 is SNEGSKA (reference sequence). Trimming cost V 5 bases and J 13 bases; bases outside gene matches: 9. CDR3 in DNA: TGCAGTGCTCTCACCCAGGGGGCCGGGTACTTC. Translation: CSALTQGAGYF.

This clone was counted only a few times. V usage is TRBV5-1 and J usage is TRBJ1-6, with 9 bases matching TRBD1. There are 14 residues in the CDR3. Germline CDR1 is SGHRS and CDR2 is YFSETQ. With V trimmed by 3 bases and J by 10 bases, 5 bases remained unmatched. DNA for the CDR3: TGCGCCAGCAGCTACAGGGGGCTCGGGTCACCCCTCCACTTT. This gives the protein CASSYRGLGSPLHF.